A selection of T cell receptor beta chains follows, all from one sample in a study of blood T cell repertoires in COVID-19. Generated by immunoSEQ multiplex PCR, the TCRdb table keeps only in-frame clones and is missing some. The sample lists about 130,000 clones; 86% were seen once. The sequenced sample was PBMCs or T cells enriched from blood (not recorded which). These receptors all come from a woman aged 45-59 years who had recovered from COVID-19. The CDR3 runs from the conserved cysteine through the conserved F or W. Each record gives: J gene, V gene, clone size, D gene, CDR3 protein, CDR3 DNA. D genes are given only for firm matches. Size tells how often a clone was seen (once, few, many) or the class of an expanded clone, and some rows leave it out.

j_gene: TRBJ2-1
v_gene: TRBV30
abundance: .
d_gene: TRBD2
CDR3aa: CAWSVGLALNEQFF
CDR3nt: TGTGCCTGGAGTGTAGGACTAGCCCTCAATGAGCAGTTCTTC

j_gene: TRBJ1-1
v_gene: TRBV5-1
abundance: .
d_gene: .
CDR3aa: CASSGARGSNTEAFF
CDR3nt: TGCGCCAGCAGCGGGGCTCGGGGGTCGAACACTGAAGCTTTCTTT

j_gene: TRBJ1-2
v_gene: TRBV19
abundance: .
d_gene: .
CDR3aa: CASTGENQRGYTF
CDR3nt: TGTGCCAGTACCGGGGAAAATCAGAGGGGCTACACCTTC

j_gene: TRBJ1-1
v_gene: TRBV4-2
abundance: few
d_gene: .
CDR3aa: CASSQLLRDTEAFF
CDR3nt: TGTGCCAGCAGCCAACTTCTGAGAGACACTGAAGCTTTCTTT

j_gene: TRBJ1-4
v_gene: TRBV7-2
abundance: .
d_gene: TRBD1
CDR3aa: CASSLGDRVGEKLFF
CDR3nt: TGTGCCAGCAGCTTAGGGGACAGGGTGGGTGAAAAACTGTTTTTT

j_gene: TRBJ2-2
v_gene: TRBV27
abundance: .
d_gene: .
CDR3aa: CASSGGTGELFF
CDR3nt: TGTGCCAGCAGCGGGGGCACCGGGGAGCTGTTTTTT

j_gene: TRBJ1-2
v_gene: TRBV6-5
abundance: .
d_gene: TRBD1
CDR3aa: CASSYEGPGGNYGYTF
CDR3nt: TGTGCCAGCAGTTACGAGGGGCCAGGGGGAAACTATGGCTACACCTTC

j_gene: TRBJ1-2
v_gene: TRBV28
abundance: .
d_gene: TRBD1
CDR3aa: CASRIGQGNYGYTF
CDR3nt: TGTGCCAGCAGGATTGGACAGGGTAACTATGGCTACACCTTC

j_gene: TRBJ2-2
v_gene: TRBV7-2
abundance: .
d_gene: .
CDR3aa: CASSLAAGVNTGELFF
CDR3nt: TGTGCCAGCAGCTTAGCGGCAGGGGTTAACACCGGGGAGCTGTTTTTT

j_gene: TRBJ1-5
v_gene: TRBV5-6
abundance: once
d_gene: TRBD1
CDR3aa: CASSSRGTGSQPQHF
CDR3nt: TGTGCCAGCAGCTCTCGAGGGACAGGCTCTCAGCCCCAGCATTTT

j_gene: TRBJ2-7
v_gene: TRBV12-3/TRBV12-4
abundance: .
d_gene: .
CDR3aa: CASSLDRYGEQYF
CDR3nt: TGTGCCAGCAGTTTAGACAGGTATGGCGAGCAGTACTTC

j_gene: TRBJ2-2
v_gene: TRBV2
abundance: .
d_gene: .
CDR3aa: CASSLSMATGELFF
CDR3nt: TGTGCCAGCAGTCTTTCCATGGCTACCGGGGAGCTGTTTTTT

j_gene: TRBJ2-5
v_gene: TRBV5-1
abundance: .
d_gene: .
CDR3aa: CASSLISGVGETQYF
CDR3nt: TGCGCCAGCAGCCTTATCTCAGGGGTGGGGGAGACCCAGTACTTC

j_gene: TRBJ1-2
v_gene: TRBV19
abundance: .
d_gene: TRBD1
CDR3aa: CASSTRKGQGHYGYTF
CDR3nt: TGTGCCAGTAGTACACGAAAGGGACAGGGTCACTATGGCTACACCTTC

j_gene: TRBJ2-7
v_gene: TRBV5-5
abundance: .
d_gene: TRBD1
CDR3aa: CASSLSYSGQSYSYEQYF
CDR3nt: TGTGCCAGCAGCTTGTCTTATTCGGGACAGAGTTACTCCTACGAGCAGTACTTC

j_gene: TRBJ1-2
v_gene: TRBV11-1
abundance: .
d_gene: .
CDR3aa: CASSAGGNYGYTF
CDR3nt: TGTGCCAGCAGCGCCGGGGGAAACTATGGCTACACCTTC

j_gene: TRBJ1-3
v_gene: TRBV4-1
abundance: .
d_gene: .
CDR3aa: CASSPGGTGNTIYF
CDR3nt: TGCGCCAGCAGCCCCGGAGGGACTGGAAACACCATATATTTT

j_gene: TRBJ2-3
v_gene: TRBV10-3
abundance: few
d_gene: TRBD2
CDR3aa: CAIQSGRGTDTQYF
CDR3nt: TGTGCCATCCAAAGCGGGAGGGGCACAGATACGCAGTATTTT

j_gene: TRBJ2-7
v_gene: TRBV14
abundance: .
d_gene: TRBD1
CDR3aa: CASSTIQDRGYEQYF
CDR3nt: TGTGCCAGCAGTACAATACAGGACAGGGGGTACGAGCAGTACTTC

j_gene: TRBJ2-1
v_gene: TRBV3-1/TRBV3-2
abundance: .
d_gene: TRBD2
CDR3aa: CASSLGGGEQFF
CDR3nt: TGTGCCAGCAGCCTGGGCGGGGGTGAGCAGTTCTTC

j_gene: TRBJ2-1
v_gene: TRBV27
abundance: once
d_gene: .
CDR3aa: CASSLSRYNEQFF
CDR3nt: TGTGCCAGCAGTTTAAGCCGCTACAATGAGCAGTTCTTC

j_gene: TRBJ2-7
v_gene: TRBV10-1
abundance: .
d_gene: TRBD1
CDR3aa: CASSADRGSFYEQYF
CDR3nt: TGCGCCAGCAGTGCCGACAGGGGAAGCTTCTACGAGCAGTACTTC

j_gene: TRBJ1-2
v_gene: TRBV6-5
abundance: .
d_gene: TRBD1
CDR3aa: CASLAGQGVGYGYTF
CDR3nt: TGTGCCAGCCTTGCGGGACAGGGCGTTGGGTATGGCTACACCTTC

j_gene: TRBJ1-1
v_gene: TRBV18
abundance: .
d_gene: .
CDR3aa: CASTTGFRTEAFF
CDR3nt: TGTGCCAGCACAACAGGGTTCCGTACTGAAGCTTTCTTT

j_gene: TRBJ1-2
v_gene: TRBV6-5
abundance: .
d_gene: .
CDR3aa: CASSENYGYTF
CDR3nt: TGTGCCAGCAGCGAGAACTATGGCTACACCTTC

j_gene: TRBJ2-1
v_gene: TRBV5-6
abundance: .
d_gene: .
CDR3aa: CASSLGTGNEQFF
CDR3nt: TGTGCCAGCAGCTTGGGAACGGGGAATGAGCAGTTCTTC

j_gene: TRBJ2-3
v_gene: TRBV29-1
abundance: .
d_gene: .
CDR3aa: CSVEPDRLESDTQYF
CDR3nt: TGCAGCGTTGAGCCGGACAGACTTGAGTCAGATACGCAGTATTTT

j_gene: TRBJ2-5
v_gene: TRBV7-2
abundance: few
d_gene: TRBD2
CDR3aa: CASSLEERGTQYF
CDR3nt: TGTGCCAGCAGCTTAGAGGAGCGGGGGACCCAGTACTTC

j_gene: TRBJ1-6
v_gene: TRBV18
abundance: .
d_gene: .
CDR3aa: CASSTNQGGYNSPLHF
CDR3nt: TGTGCCAGCTCAACTAACCAGGGAGGCTATAATTCACCCCTCCACTTT

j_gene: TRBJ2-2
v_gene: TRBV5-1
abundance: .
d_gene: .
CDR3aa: CASSWTQGRTGELFF
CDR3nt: TGCGCCAGCAGCTGGACACAGGGCCGGACCGGGGAGCTGTTTTTT

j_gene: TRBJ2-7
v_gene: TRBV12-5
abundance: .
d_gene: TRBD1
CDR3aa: CASGPTDRLSYEQYF
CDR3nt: TGTGCTAGTGGACCTACGGACAGGCTTTCCTACGAGCAGTACTTC

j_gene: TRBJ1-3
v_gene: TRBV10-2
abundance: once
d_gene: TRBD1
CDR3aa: CASSPGQGIYSGNTIYF
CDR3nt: TGCGCCAGCAGCCCCGGACAGGGGATATACTCTGGAAACACCATATATTTT

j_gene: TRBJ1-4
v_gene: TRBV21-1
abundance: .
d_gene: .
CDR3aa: CASSSKDRGPEKLFF
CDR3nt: TGTGCCAGCAGCTCAAAAGACAGGGGGCCTGAAAAACTGTTTTTT

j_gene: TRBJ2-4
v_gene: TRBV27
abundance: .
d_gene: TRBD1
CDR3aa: CASSLRSGTGKNIQYF
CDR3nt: TGTGCCAGCAGCTTACGGTCCGGGACAGGTAAAAACATTCAGTACTTC

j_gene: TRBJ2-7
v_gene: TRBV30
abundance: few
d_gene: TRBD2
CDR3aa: CASSSGARYEQYF
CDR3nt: TGTGCCAGCTCTAGCGGGGCCAGATACGAGCAGTACTTC

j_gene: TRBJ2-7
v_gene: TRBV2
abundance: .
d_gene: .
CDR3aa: CASRPDSPYEQYF
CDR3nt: TGTGCCAGCAGACCGGACAGTCCCTACGAGCAGTACTTC

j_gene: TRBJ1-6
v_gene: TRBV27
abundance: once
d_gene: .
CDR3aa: CASRSLELRDSPLHF
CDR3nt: TGTGCCAGCAGGTCTCTGGAACTTCGGGATTCACCCCTCCACTTT

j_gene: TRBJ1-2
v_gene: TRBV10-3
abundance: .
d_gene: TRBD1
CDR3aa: CAISPSTGANYGYTF
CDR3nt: TGTGCCATCAGTCCCAGTACAGGGGCGAACTATGGCTACACCTTC